Shown below are 3 T cell receptor beta chains from a single sample sequenced in a study of cytomegalovirus exposure and HLA in healthy donors. Here immunoSEQ multiplex PCR was the method, and the copy in TCRdb shows in-frame clones only, minus some. The sample yields tens of thousands of clones, 85% to 95% seen once. The sequenced sample was PBMCs. All receptors derive from a woman between 18 and 29 years old in good health and CMV-seronegative.

This clone came up many times. At one of its ends the junction is not consistent with the germline gene, which may arise from a read error. This rearrangement joins TRBV14 to TRBJ2-7; 9 bases map to TRBD1. This CDR3 contains 12 residues. Looked up from germline, CDR1 is SGHDN and CDR2 is FVKESK. The CDR3 sequence is CASSQKITGGNF. In DNA form, the CDR3 reads TGTGCCAGCAGCCAAAAAATTACAGGGGGCAACTTC.

The gene calls are TRBV10-3 and TRBJ1-2, with D hard to call. This CDR3 has 15 amino acids. Between the trimmed V and J ends, which lost 0 bases and 0 bases, there was a span of 8 bases. The germline V gene has CDR1 ENHRY and CDR2 SYGVKD. The CDR3: CAISESAGTNYGYTF. The DNA for the CDR3 is TGTGCCATCAGTGAGTCCGCGGGAACTAACTATGGCTACACCTTC.

This chain connects TRBV7-2 to TRBJ2-5, with 7 nucleotides matching TRBD2. CDR1 and CDR2 (germline): SGHTA, FQGNSA. The J segment lost 5 bases and the V segment lost 0 bases, leaving 0 bases of the junction unmatched. This CDR3 is built from 13 residues. For the CDR3, the DNA is TGTGCCAGCAGCTTAGCGGGGGGGGAGACCCAGTACTTC. Residues: CASSLAGGETQYF.